A single sample is the source of the 5 T cell receptor beta chains below, sequenced in a study of blood T cell repertoires in COVID-19. The repertoire was sequenced with immunoSEQ multiplex PCR; TCRdb's copy has only in-frame clones and lacks some. This table holds hundreds of thousands of clones, 92% found once. The material sequenced was peripheral blood. The receptors were sampled from a man aged 55 to 70 with COVID-19, enrolled during active disease.

The CDR3 region is CASSRQGETQYF. CDR3 DNA: TGTGCCAGCAGTCGGCAGGGAGAGACCCAGTACTTC. This rearrangement joins TRBV6-2 or TRBV6-3 to TRBJ2-5, with D perhaps matching TRBD1 (5 bases). CDR1 and CDR2 (germline): MNHEY, SVGEGT. V was pared by 5 bases and J by 4 bases, with 8 bases between. CDR3 length: 12 residues.

This chain connects TRBV5-6 to TRBJ2-3, with TRBD1 as a possible D gene (5 bases). Germline assignment: CDR1 SGHDT and CDR2 YYEEEE. This CDR3 has 16 amino acids. Between the trimmed V and J ends, which lost 3 bases and 0 bases, there was a span of 14 bases. The CDR3 nucleotides read TGTGCCAGCAGCTCCCGACTTAGACAGAGCACAGATACGCAGTATTTT. Translated: CASSSRLRQSTDTQYF.

V and J are TRBV3-1 (or the pseudogene TRBV3-2) and TRBJ1-2; no reliable D call. The CDR3 extends over 13 amino acids. Looked up from germline, CDR1 is LGHDT and CDR2 is YNNKEL (reference sequence). Trimming left V 4 bases short and J 8 bases short, with 14 bases between. The CDR3, as DNA: TGTGCCAGCAGCCTAGGTGGTTTGCGGGGCTACACCTTC. Amino acid sequence: CASSLGGLRGYTF.

The chain uses TRBV10-1 and TRBJ1-1; D is uncertain. The CDR3 has 14 amino acids. Germline CDR1 is WNHNN and CDR2 is SYGVQD (reference sequence). The V and J ends lost 3 bases and 3 bases respectively, with 11 bases between them. The CDR3 bases are TGCGCCAGCAGTGAATCGACAAAGGACACTGAAGCTTTCTTT. It translates to CASSESTKDTEAFF.

The genes are TRBV3-1 (or the pseudogene TRBV3-2) and TRBJ1-2, with 8 bases identical to TRBD1. Trimming at V came to 1 base and at J to 2 bases, leaving 0 bases not matched to a gene. The CDR3 has 14 residues. Germline-derived CDR1 and CDR2 are LGHDT and YNNKEL (reference sequence). The CDR3 protein is CASSQGTGNYGYTF. CDR3 DNA: TGTGCCAGCAGCCAAGGGACAGGGAACTATGGCTACACCTTC.